This T cell receptor beta chain was sequenced during a study of a mutant IDH1 vaccine in newly diagnosed glioma. Looking at the study overall: Sex distribution of treated patients was roughly 60% male and around 40% female; mean age was around 40 years. Earlier therapy was either radiotherapy, temozolomide, or both, and most got both. Study observations and caveats: Induction of immune responses by the vaccine occurred in approximately 92% of patients.

This CDR3 is built from 15 residues. Germline V gene sequence: CDR1 SGHRS, CDR2 YFSETQ. Trimming took off 4 bases at V and 1 base at J, with 15 bases between the two ends. Profiled with immunoSEQ multiplex PCR; TCRdb holds only in-frame clones, not every one. Among fewer than 50,000 clones listed, roughly 78% were seen once. The time point: baseline, week 1 (first vaccination visit). Treatment defined: pre-vaccination baseline after standard-of-care therapy. Newly diagnosed WHO grade 3 or 4 IDH1-mutant, ATRX-lost astrocytomas were identified in the donors. About this clone itself: Its target is unknown.

The gene calls are TRBV5-1 and TRBJ2-7; D possibly corresponds to TRBD1 (6 bases). The sequence derives from a man aged 40-55 years with glioma. Some clones in this sample may be carry-over from other donors' samples. Material: PBMCs, obtained from a glioma patient treated with radiotherapy, temozolomide or both. In DNA form, the CDR3 reads TGCGCCAGCAGCATTACAGGGTCGGGGTCCTACGAGCAGTACTTC. This codes for CASSITGSGSYEQYF.